Presented here are 23 T cell receptor beta chains from one specimen sequenced in a study of T cell repertoires in cytomegalovirus infection (dated by TCRdb to about 2019). Their recognized antigens are unknown. This sample was sequenced with an Illumina HiSeq 1500. TCRdb passed the public sequencing reads through fastp at Q25 and MiXCR, retaining productive beta sequences. Rows with a matching CDR3 protein are joined into one entry that keeps the most common DNA and genes. The sample table contains 680,000 or so distinct CDR3 sequences; only one count was recorded for 30% to 35% of them. The ten biggest clones cover roughly 20% of the sample. The intended sense of this specimen's treatment or condition label: in vitro stimulation with specific CMV peptide epitopes to enrich CMV-specific T cells. The material sequenced was cultured PBMCs, taken from culture after CMV antigen stimulation. These receptors all stem from a human donor in good health (CMV status not recorded). Some clones in this sample may be carry-over from other donors' samples.

This clonotype was picked up a small number of times. The rearrangement uses TRBV7-6 and TRBJ2-7; TRBD1 is a possible D gene (6 bases). The V end lost 1 base, the J end lost 3 bases, and 10 bases lay between the germline ends. CDR3 size: 14 residues. Germline V gene lookup returns CDR1 SGHVS and CDR2 FNYEAQ. The CDR3 coding sequence is TGTGCCAGCAGCTTAGGTTCGACAGGCTACGAGCAGTACTTC. The encoded protein is CASSLGSTGYEQYF.

This clonotype was observed a handful of times. The J gene is TRBJ1-1, the V gene TRBV11-2; 10 bases agree with TRBD1. In germline, CDR1 is SGHAT, CDR2 FQNNGV. Trimming took 5 bases from V and 7 from J; bases not matched to a gene: 7. The CDR3 covers 14 residues. Written as DNA, the CDR3 is TGTGCCAGCAGCCCCGACAGGGGGCATGGTGAAGCTTTCTTT. This encodes CASSPDRGHGEAFF.

The J gene is TRBJ1-1, the V gene TRBV7-9; 8 bases line up with TRBD1. Germline loops: CDR1 SEHNR, CDR2 FQNEAQ (reference sequence). The CDR3 length is 15 residues. Trimming at V came to 5 bases and at J to 3 bases, leaving 8 bases not matched to a gene. CDR3 DNA sequence: TGTGCCAGCAGCCCTCGGACAGGGTTGGACACTGAAGCTTTCTTT. The encoded protein is CASSPRTGLDTEAFF.

This clonotype was counted many times. The V gene is TRBV28, the J gene TRBJ2-7; possibly TRBD2 for D (6 bases). The CDR3 consists of 12 residues. Trimming left V 6 bases short and J 9 bases short, with 15 bases between. From germline, CDR1 is MDHEN and CDR2 SYDVKM. Here the CDR3 DNA reads TGTGCCAGCAGCACCGGGAGCTGGGGGCAGTACTTC. This codes for CASSTGSWGQYF.

The V gene is TRBV27, the J gene TRBJ2-7, with 8 bases identical to TRBD2. V dropped 8 bases and J dropped 2; count of bases not matched to a gene: 14. The germline V gene has CDR1 MNHEY and CDR2 SMNVEV (reference sequence). The CDR3 covers 16 residues. CDR3 bases: TGTGCCAGCTCACCGGGAGGGGGGCATAAAACCTACGAGCAGTACTTC. Amino acid sequence: CASSPGGGHKTYEQYF.

This clonotype turned up a few times. The rearrangement joins TRBV6-2 or TRBV6-3 to TRBJ2-7; D is unclear. Trimming took off 7 bases at V and 3 bases at J, with 16 bases between the two ends. The CDR3 sequence is 14 residues long. The germline CDR1 and CDR2 sequences are MNHEY and SVGEGT. The CDR3, as DNA: TGTGCCAGCAACCTGACCCCCTGGCGCTACGAGCAGTACTTC. As protein: CASNLTPWRYEQYF.

This clonotype was detected only a few times. The chain joins TRBV19 to TRBJ1-3; a weak D match, TRBD1 (5 bases). With 4 bases removed from V and 0 bases from J, the gap between germline ends came to 10 bases. The CDR3 consists of 15 residues. The germline V gene has CDR1 LNHDA and CDR2 SQIVND (reference sequence). The CDR3 region is CASSRRGFSGNTIYF. The CDR3 DNA sequence: TGTGCCAGTAGTAGACGGGGCTTCTCTGGAAACACCATATATTTT.

This clonotype occurred a few times. The CDR3 sequence is CASSQVHYEDTQYF. In DNA, the CDR3 is TGCGCCAGCAGCCAAGTTCACTATGAAGATACGCAGTATTTT. This rearrangement joins TRBV4-3 to TRBJ2-3, with no clear D. The CDR3 runs 14 residues. V dropped 1 base and J dropped 5 bases, with 10 bases sitting between them. The V gene's germline CDR1 is LGHNA and CDR2 YSLEER.

This clonotype appeared a few times. The V and J genes are TRBV7-2 and TRBJ2-1; TRBD2 matches at 8 bases. Germline V lookup: CDR1 SGHTA, CDR2 FQGNSA. The CDR3 extends over 15 amino acids. The ends lost 5 bases at V and 6 bases at J; junction bases unmatched: 9. The CDR3: CASSDASGGGNEQFF. The DNA of the CDR3 is TGTGCCAGCAGCGACGCCAGCGGGGGAGGCAATGAGCAGTTCTTC.

In its sample, this clonotype was seen a few times. This chain uses TRBV4-3 with TRBJ2-2; D is undetermined. With 1 base removed from V and 0 bases from J, the gap between germline ends came to 15 bases. Germline V gene lookup returns CDR1 LGHNA and CDR2 YSLEER. The CDR3 is 18 residues long. The CDR3 DNA is TGCGCCAGCAGCCAAGGGGATCCCGGCGATACGAACACCGGGGAGCTGTTTTTT. It encodes CASSQGDPGDTNTGELFF.

This chain joins TRBV18 and TRBJ1-2, with D possibly being TRBD1 (5 bases). CDR3 length equals 15 residues. Trimming took off 3 bases at V and 4 bases at J, with 15 bases between the two ends. Per germline, CDR1 KGHSH and CDR2 LQKENI. This CDR3 reads CASSPSGVGPYGYTF. The CDR3, as DNA: TGTGCCAGCTCACCCTCCGGGGTGGGGCCCTATGGCTACACCTTC. The entire variable domain, with the rest obtained from reference TRBV18 and TRBJ1-2, is as follows: NAGVMQNPRHLVRRRGQEARLRCSPMKGHSHVYWYRQLPEEGLKFMVYLQKENIIDESGMPKERFSAEFPKEGPSILRIQQVVRGDSAAYFCASSPSGVGPYGYTFGSGTRLTVV.

The sample holds a few counts of this clonotype. The chain has TRBV7-8 and TRBJ1-1; TRBD1 matches 11 bases. The CDR3 covers 17 residues. V lost 4 bases and J lost 5; bases outside the gene matches: 12. Germline loops: CDR1 SGHVS, CDR2 FQNEAQ. The CDR3 DNA reads TGTGCCAGCAGCTCCGGACAGGGGGCTGTTATTACGACTGAAGCTTTCTTT. It yields the protein CASSSGQGAVITTEAFF.

The chain links TRBV3-1 to TRBJ1-6; D is perhaps TRBD1 (5 bases). The germline CDR1 and CDR2 sequences are LGHDT and YNNKEL (reference sequence). CDR3 length: 18 amino acids. V shed 1 base and J shed 0 bases, with 13 bases lying between them. CDR3 sequence (DNA): TGTGCCAGCAGCCAAGGGGGCCTAATTAGCTCCTATAATTCACCCCTCCACTTT. Protein product: CASSQGGLISSYNSPLHF.

This clonotype showed up just a few times. This sequence joins TRBV11-2 and TRBJ1-6, with D maybe TRBD1 (5 bases). Between the trimmed V and J ends, which lost 1 base and 11 bases, there was a span of 18 bases. Germline CDR1 is SGHAT and CDR2 is FQNNGV. The CDR3 runs to 16 residues. In DNA, the CDR3 is TGTGCCAGCAGCTTAGTTCGGCCAGCCTTAGGGGCACCCCTCCACTTT. Translation gives CASSLVRPALGAPLHF.

V gene TRBV12-3 or TRBV12-4 combines with J gene TRBJ2-2; TRBD2 is a possible D gene (6 bases). Trimming left V 6 bases short and J 1 base short, with 15 bases between. The CDR3 runs 16 residues. CDR3 coding DNA: TGTGCCAGCAGCCTCTCTTGGGGGGTGAACACCGGGGAGCTGTTTTTT. It translates to CASSLSWGVNTGELFF.

V usage is TRBV7-2 and J usage is TRBJ2-7; 12 bases align to TRBD2. Per the germline V gene, CDR1 is SGHTA and CDR2 is FQGNSA. The CDR3 has 15 amino acids. V shed 4 bases and J 1 base; nucleotides not matched to a gene: 2. The CDR3 here is CASSYLAGGSYEQYF. CDR3 DNA sequence: TGTGCCAGCAGCTATCTAGCGGGGGGGTCCTACGAGCAGTACTTC.

This clonotype was seen a few times. The V call is TRBV11-2, the J call TRBJ2-3; D gene ambiguous. CDR1 is SGHAT, CDR2 FQNNGV, per germline. V shed 5 bases and J shed 2 bases, with 11 bases lying between them. CDR3 length: 14 residues. Here the CDR3 reads CASSPAWTTDTQYF. CDR3 sequence (DNA): TGTGCCAGCAGCCCGGCCTGGACCACAGATACGCAGTATTTT.

The chain carries TRBV6-6 and TRBJ1-5; D gene unclear. Germline CDR1 is MNHNY and CDR2 is SVGAGI (reference sequence). The CDR3 length is 10 residues. The ends were cut back, 7 bases at V and 7 bases at J, with 5 bases in the middle. The CDR3 DNA sequence: TGTGCCAGCACCCTGCAGCCCCAGCATTTT. This encodes CASTLQPQHF.

The sample holds a few counts of this clonotype. The J gene is TRBJ2-3, the V gene TRBV5-4; TRBD2 might be the D (6 bases). V shed 0 bases and J shed 4 bases, with 9 bases lying between them. The germline V gene has CDR1 SGHNT and CDR2 YYREEE (reference sequence). The CDR3 has 14 amino acids. DNA of the CDR3: TGTGCCAGCAGCTTGGAACGGGGGTCAGATACGCAGTATTTT. Translation gives CASSLERGSDTQYF.

V is TRBV7-2 and J is TRBJ2-5; D ambiguous. Between the trimmed V and J ends, which lost 5 bases and 2 bases, there was a span of 9 bases. There are 13 residues in the CDR3. Germline CDR1 is SGHTA and CDR2 is FQGNSA. The CDR3 protein is CASSGSRQETQYF. The CDR3, as DNA: TGTGCCAGCAGCGGATCGCGGCAAGAGACCCAGTACTTC.

This clonotype came up many times. The rearrangement joins TRBV7-8 to TRBJ2-7; D call uncertain. The CDR3 loop spans 14 amino acids. V was clipped by 2 bases and J by 3 bases, with 11 bases between them. Germline V gene lookup returns CDR1 SGHVS and CDR2 FQNEAQ. CDR3 coding DNA: TGTGCCAGCAGCTTATCTGCGTCAGACTACGAGCAGTACTTC. Protein: CASSLSASDYEQYF. The complete variable domain, with remaining parts taken from reference TRBV7-8 and TRBJ2-7, reads GAGVSQSPRYKVAKRGQDVALRCDPISGHVSLFWYQQALGQGPEFLTYFQNEAQLDKSGLPSDRFFAERPEGSVSTLKIQRTQQEDSAVYLCASSLSASDYEQYFGPGTRLTVT.

CDR3 bases: TGTGCCAGCAGCTCGGCGGACGGCCTTGATTCACCCCTCCACTTT. As protein: CASSSADGLDSPLHF. The V and J genes are TRBV5-4 and TRBJ1-6, with unresolved D. This CDR3 has 15 amino acids. Germline CDR1 reads SGHNT; CDR2 reads YYREEE (reference sequence). The V end lost 3 bases, the J end lost 8 bases, and 15 bases lay between the germline ends.

The V gene is TRBV7-2, the J gene TRBJ2-2, with 11 bases matching TRBD2. The V gene's germline CDR1 is SGHTA and CDR2 FQGNSA. The V and J ends lost 5 bases and 8 bases, in that order; junction bases with no gene match: 7. CDR3 length: 15 amino acids. The CDR3 loop reads CASSPGPSGGGELFF. The CDR3 DNA reads as TGTGCCAGCAGCCCAGGGCCTAGCGGGGGGGGGGAGCTGTTTTTT.